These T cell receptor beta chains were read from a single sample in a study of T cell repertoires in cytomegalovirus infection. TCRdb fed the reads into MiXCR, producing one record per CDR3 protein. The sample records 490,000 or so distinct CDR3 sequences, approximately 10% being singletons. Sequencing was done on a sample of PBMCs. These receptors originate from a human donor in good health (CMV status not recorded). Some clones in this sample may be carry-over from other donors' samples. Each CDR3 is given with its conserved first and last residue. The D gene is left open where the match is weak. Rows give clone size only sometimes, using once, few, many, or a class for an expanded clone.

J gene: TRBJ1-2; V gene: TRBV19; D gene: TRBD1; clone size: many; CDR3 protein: CASREGAGQAGGYTF; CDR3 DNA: TGTGCCAGTAGGGAAGGAGCGGGACAGGCCGGTGGCTACACCTTC
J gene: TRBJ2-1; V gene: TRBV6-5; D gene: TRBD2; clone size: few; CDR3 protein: CASSYDGRGVNNEQFF; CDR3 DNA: TGTGCCAGCAGTTACGATGGACGGGGGGTGAACAATGAGCAGTTCTTC
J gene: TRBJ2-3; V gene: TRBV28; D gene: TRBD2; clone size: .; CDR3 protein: CAILLAGSTDTQYF; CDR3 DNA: TGTGCCATCCTACTAGCGGGGAGCACAGATACGCAGTATTTT
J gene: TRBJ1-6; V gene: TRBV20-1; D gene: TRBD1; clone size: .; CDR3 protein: CSASTGTADNSPLHF; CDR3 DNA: TGCAGTGCTAGCACCGGGACAGCGGATAATTCACCCCTCCACTTT
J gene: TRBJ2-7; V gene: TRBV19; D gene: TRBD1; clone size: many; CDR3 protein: CASSDQGETYEQYF; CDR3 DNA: TGTGCCAGTAGTGATCAGGGGGAAACCTACGAGCAGTACTTC
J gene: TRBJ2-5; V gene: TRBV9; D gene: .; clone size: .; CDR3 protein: CASSQRDNSQETQYF; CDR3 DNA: TGTGCCAGCAGCCAACGGGACAACAGTCAAGAGACCCAGTACTTC
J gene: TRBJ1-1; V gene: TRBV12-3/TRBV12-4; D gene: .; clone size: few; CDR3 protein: CASSLAQAVPSEAFF; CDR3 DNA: TGTGCCAGCAGTTTAGCGCAGGCAGTCCCTTCTGAAGCTTTCTTT
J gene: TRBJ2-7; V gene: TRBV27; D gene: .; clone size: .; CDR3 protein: CASSLLISSYNEQYF; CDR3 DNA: TGTGCCAGCAGCTTACTTATCAGCTCCTACAATGAGCAGTACTTC
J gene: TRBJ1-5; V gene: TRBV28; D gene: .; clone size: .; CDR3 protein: CASSPWGALGNQPQHF; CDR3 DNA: TGTGCCAGCAGCCCTTGGGGGGCACTTGGCAATCAGCCCCAGCATTTT
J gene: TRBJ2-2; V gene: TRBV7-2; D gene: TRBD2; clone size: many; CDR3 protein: CASSITSGSLPGELFF; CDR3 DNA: TGTGCCAGCAGCATCACTAGCGGGAGCCTCCCCGGGGAGCTGTTTTTT
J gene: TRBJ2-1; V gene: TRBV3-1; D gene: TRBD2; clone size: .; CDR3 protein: CASSQDGGDPFSYNEQFF; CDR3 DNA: TGTGCCAGCAGCCAAGATGGGGGGGACCCCTTCTCCTACAATGAGCAGTTCTTC
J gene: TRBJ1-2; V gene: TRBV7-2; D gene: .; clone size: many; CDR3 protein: CASTPGGAYGYTF; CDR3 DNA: TGTGCCAGCACGCCGGGGGGAGCCTATGGCTACACCTTC
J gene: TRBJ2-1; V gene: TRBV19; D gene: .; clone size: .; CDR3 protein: CASTPGRNYNEQFF; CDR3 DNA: TGTGCCAGTACCCCGGGGAGGAACTACAATGAGCAGTTCTTC
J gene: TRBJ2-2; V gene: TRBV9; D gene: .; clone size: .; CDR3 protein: CASSVDPADTGELFF; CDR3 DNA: TGTGCCAGCAGCGTAGATCCAGCGGACACCGGGGAGCTGTTTTTT
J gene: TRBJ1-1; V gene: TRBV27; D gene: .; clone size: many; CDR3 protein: CASSPVVRNTEAFF; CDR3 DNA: TGTGCCAGCAGTCCAGTAGTACGGAACACTGAAGCTTTCTTT
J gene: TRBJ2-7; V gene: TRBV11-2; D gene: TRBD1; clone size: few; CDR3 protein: CASSQLRDSYEQYF; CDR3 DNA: TGTGCCAGCAGCCAACTCCGGGACAGCTACGAGCAGTACTTC
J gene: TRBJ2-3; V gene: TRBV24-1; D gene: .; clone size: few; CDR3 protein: CATSAPAPPTGYSTDTQYF; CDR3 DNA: TGTGCCACCAGTGCCCCGGCCCCCCCAACAGGATATAGCACAGATACGCAGTATTTT
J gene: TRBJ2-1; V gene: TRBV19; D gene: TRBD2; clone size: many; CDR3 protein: CASSMELAGGPRNEQFF; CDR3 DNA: TGTGCCAGTAGTATGGAGCTAGCGGGAGGGCCTCGCAATGAGCAGTTCTTC
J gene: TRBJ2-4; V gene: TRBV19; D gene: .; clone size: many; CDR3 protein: CASRSAPGDIQYF; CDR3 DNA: TGTGCCAGTAGGAGCGCCCCGGGGGACATTCAGTACTTC
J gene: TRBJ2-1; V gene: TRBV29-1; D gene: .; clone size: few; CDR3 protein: CSVAMISVYGINEQFF; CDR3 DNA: TGCAGCGTTGCAATGATATCGGTCTACGGAATCAATGAGCAGTTCTTC